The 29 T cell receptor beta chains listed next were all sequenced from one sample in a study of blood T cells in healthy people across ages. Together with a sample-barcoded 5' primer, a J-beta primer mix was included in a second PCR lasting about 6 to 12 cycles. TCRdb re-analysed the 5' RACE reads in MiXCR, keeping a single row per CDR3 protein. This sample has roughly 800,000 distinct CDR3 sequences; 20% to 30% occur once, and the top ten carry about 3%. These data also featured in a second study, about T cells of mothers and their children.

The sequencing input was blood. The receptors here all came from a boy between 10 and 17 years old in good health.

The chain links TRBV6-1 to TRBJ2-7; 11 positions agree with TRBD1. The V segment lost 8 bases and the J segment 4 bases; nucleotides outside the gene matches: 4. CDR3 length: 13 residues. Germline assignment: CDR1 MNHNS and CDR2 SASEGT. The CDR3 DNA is TGTGCCAGCCGGACAGGGGGCAGTTACGAGCAGTACTTC. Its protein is CASRTGGSYEQYF.

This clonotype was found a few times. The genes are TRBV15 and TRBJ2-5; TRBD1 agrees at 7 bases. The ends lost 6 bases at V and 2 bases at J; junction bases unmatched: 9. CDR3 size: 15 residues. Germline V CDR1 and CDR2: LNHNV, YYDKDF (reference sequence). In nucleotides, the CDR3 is TGTGCCACCAGGTTGGGACAGCGCGCTCAAGAGACCCAGTACTTC. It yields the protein CATRLGQRAQETQYF.

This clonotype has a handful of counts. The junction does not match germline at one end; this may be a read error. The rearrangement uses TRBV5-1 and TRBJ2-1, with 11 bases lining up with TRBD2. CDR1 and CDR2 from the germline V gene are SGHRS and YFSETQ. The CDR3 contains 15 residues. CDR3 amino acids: CTSSPRLAGHNEQFF. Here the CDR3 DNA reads TGCACCAGCAGCCCTAGACTAGCGGGGCACAATGAGCAGTTCTTC.

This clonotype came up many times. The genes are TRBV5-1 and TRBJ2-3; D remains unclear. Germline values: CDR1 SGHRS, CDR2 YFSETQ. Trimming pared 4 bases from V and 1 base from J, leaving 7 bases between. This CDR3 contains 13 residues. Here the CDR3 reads CASSPLRTDTQYF. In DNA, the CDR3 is TGCGCCAGCAGCCCTCTGCGCACAGATACGCAGTATTTT.

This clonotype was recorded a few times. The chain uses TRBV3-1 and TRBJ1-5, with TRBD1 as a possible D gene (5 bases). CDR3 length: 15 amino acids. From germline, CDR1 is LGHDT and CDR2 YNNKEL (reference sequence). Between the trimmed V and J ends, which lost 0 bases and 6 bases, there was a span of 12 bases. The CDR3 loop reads CASSQDGASGQPQHF. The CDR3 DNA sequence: TGTGCCAGCAGCCAAGACGGGGCTTCAGGTCAGCCCCAGCATTTT.

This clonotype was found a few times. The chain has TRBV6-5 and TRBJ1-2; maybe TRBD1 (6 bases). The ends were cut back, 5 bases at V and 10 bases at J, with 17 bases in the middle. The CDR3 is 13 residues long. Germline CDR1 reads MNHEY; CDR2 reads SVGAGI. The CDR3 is CASSIDRTNAYTF. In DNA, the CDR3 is TGTGCCAGCAGTATTGACAGGACAAATGCCTACACCTTC.

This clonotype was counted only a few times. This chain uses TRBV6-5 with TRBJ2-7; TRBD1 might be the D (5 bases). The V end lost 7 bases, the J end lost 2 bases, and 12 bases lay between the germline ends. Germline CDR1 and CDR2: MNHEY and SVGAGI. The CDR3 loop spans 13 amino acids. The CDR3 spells CASKGNSAYEQYF. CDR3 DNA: TGTGCCAGCAAGGGGAACAGCGCCTACGAGCAGTACTTC.

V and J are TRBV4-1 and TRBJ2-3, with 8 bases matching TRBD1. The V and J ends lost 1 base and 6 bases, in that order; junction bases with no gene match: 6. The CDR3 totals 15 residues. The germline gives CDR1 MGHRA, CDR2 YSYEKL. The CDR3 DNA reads TGCGCCAGCAGCCAAGTGCAGGGGGCAATTGATACGCAGTATTTT. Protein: CASSQVQGAIDTQYF.

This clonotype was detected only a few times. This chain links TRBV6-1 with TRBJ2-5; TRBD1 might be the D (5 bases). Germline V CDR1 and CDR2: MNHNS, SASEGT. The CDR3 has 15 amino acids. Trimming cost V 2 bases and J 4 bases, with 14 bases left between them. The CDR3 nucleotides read TGTGCCAGCAGTGAAATGGGGCTGGTTGTAGAGACCCAGTACTTC. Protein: CASSEMGLVVETQYF.

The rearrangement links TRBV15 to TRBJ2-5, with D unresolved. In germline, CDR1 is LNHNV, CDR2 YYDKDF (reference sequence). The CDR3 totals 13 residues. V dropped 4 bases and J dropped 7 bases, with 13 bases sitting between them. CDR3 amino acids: CATSTSPLGTQYF. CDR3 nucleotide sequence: TGTGCCACCAGCACCAGCCCACTTGGGACCCAGTACTTC. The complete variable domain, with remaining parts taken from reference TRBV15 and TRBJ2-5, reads DAMVIQNPRYQVTQFGKPVTLSCSQTLNHNVMYWYQQKSSQAPKLLFHYYDKDFNNEADTPDNFQSRRPNTSFCFLDIRSPGLGDTAMYLCATSTSPLGTQYFGPGTRLLVL.

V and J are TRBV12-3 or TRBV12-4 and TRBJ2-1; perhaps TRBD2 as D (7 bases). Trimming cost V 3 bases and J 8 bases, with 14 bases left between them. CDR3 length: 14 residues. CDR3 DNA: TGTGCCAGCAGTTTTAGAGGGGGGGCGGATGAGCAGTTCTTC. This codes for CASSFRGGADEQFF.

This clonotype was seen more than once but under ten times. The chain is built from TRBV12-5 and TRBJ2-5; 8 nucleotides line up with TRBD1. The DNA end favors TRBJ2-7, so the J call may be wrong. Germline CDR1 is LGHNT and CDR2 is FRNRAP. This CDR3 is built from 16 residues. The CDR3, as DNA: TGTGCTAGTGTCCAGGGGCCCGGGACAGGAAACTACGAGCAGTACTTC. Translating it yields CASVQGPGTGNYEQYF.

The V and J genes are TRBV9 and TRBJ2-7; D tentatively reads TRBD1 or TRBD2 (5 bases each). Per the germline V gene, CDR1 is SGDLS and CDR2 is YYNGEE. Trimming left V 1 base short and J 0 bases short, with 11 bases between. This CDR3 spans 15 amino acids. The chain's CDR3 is CASSVMSGSSYEQYF. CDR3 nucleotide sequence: TGTGCCAGCAGCGTAATGTCAGGGAGCTCCTACGAGCAGTACTTC.

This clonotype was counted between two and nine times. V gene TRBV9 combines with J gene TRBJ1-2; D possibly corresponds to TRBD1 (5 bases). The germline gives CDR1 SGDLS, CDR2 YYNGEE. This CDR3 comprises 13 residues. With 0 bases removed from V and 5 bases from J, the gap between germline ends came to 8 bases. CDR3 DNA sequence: TGTGCCAGCAGCGTAGGTGGGGCGTATGGCTACACCTTC. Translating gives CASSVGGAYGYTF.

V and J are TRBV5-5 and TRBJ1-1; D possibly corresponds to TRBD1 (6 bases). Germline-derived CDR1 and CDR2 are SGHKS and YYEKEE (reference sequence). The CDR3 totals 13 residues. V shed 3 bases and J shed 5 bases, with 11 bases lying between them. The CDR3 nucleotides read TGTGCCAGCAGCTGGGTTAGGGGGACTGAAGCTTTCTTT. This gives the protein CASSWVRGTEAFF. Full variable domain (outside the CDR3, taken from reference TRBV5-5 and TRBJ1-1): DAGVTQSPTHLIKTRGQQVTLRCSPISGHKSVSWYQQVLGQGPQFIFQYYEKEERGRGNFPDRFSARQFPNYSSELNVNALLLGDSALYLCASSWVRGTEAFFGQGTRLTVV.

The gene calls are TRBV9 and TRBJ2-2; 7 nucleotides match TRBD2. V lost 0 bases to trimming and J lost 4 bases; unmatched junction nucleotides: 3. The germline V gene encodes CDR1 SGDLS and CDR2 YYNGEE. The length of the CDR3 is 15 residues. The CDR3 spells CASSVAREGTGELFF. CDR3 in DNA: TGTGCCAGCAGCGTAGCCAGGGAGGGCACCGGGGAGCTGTTTTTT.

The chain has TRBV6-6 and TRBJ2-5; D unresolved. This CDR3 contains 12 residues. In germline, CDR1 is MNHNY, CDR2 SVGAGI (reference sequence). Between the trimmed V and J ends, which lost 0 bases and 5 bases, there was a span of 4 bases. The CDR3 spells CASSYSYETQYF. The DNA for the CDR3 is TGTGCCAGCAGTTACTCATACGAGACCCAGTACTTC.

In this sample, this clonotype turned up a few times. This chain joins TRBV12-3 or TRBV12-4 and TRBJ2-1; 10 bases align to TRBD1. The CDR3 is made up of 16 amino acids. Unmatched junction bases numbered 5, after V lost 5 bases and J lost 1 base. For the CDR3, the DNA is TGTGCCAGCAGTCCCCGACAGGGGGCGTCCTACAATGAGCAGTTCTTC. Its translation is CASSPRQGASYNEQFF.

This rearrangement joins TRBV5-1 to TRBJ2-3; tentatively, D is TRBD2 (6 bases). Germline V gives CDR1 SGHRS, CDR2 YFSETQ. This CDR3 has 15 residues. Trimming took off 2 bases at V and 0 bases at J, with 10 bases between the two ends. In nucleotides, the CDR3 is TGCGCCAGCAGCTTCAGGGACTCTAGCACAGATACGCAGTATTTT. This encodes CASSFRDSSTDTQYF. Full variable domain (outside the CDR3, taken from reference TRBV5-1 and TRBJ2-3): KAGVTQTPRYLIKTRGQQVTLSCSPISGHRSVSWYQQTPGQGLQFLFEYFSETQRNKGNFPGRFSGRQFSNSRSEMNVSTLELGDSALYLCASSFRDSSTDTQYFGPGTRLTVL.

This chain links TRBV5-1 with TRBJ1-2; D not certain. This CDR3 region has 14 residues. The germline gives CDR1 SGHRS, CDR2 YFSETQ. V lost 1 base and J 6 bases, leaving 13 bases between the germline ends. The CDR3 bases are TGCGCCAGCAGCTTGTCGGGTTTAGGAGATGGCTACACCTTC. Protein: CASSLSGLGDGYTF.

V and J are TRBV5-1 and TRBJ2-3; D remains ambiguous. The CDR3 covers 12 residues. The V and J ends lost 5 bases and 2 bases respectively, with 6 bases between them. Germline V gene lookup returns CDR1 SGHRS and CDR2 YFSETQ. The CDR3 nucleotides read TGCGCCAGCAGACAAAACACAGATACGCAGTATTTT. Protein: CASRQNTDTQYF.

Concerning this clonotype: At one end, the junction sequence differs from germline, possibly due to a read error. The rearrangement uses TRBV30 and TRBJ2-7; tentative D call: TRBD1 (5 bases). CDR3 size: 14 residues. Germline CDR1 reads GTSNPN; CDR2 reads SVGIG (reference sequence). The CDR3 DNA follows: TGTGCCTGGACGATTCCGAGACAGCCTTACGTGCAGTACTTC. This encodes CAWTIPRQPYVQYF.

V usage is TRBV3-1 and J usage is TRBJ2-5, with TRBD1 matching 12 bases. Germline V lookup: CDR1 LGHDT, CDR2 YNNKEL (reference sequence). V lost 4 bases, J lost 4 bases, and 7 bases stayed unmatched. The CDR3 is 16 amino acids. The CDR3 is CASSLRRDRGPETQYF. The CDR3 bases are TGTGCCAGCAGCCTCAGGAGGGACAGGGGGCCAGAGACCCAGTACTTC.

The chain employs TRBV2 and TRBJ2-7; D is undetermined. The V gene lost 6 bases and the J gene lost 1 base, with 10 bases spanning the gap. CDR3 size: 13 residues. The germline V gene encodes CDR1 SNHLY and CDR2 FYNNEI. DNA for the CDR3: TGTGCCAGCAGGGTGGACCAGTCCTACGAGCAGTACTTC. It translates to CASRVDQSYEQYF. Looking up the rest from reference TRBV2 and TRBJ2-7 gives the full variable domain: EPEVTQTPSHQVTQMGQEVILRCVPISNHLYFYWYRQILGQKVEFLVSFYNNEISEKSEIFDDQFSVERPDGSNFTLKIRSTKLEDSAMYFCASRVDQSYEQYFGPGTRLTVT.

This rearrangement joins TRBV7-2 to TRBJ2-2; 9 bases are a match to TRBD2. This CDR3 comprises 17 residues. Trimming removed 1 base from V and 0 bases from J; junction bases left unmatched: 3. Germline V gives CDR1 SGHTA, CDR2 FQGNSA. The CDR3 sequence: CASSLGGGAPNTGELFF. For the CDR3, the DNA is TGTGCCAGCAGCTTAGGCGGGGGGGCTCCGAACACCGGGGAGCTGTTTTTT. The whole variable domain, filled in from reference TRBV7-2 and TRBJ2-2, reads GAGVSQSPSNKVTEKGKDVELRCDPISGHTALYWYRQSLGQGLEFLIYFQGNSAPDKSGLPSDRFSAERTGGSVSTLTIQRTQQEDSAVYLCASSLGGGAPNTGELFFGEGSRLTVL.

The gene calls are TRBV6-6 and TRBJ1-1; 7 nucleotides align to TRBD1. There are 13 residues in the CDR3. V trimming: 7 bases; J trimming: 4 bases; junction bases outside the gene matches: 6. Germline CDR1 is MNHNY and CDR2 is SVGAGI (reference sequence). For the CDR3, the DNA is TGTGCCAGCACCGGTCACAGGGGCACTGAAGCTTTCTTT. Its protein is CASTGHRGTEAFF.

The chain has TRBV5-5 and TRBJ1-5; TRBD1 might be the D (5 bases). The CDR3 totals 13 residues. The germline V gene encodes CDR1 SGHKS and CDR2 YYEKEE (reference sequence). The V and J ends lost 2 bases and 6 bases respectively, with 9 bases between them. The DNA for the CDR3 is TGTGCCAGCAGCTTACAGGACGGTCAGCCCCAGCATTTT. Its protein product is CASSLQDGQPQHF.

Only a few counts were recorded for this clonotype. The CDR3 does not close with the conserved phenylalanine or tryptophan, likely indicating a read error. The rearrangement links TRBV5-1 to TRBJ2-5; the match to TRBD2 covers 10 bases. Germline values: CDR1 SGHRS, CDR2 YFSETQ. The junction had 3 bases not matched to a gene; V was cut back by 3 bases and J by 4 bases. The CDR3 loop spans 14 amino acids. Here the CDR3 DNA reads TGCGCCAGCAGCTCCGGGACTAGCGTAGAGACCCAGTACCTC. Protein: CASSSGTSVETQYL.

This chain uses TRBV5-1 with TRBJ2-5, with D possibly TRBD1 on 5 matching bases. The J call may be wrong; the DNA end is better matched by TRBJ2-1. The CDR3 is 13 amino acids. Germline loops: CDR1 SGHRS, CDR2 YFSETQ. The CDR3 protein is CASSGSGRSEQFF. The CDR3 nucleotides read TGCGCCAGCAGCGGATCAGGGCGGAGTGAGCAGTTCTTC.